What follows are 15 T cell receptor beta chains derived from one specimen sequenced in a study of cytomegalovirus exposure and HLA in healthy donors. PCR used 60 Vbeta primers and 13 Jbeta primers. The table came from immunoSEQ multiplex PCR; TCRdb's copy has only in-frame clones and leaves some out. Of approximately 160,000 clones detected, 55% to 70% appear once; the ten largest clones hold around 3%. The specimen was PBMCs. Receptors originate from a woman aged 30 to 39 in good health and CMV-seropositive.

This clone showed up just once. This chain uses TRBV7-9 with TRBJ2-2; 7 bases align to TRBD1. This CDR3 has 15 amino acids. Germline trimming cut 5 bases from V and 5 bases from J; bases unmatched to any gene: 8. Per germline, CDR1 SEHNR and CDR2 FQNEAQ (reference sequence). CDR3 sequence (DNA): TGTGCCAGCAGCCCCCGGGACAGTAGAACCGGGGAGCTGTTTTTT. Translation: CASSPRDSRTGELFF.

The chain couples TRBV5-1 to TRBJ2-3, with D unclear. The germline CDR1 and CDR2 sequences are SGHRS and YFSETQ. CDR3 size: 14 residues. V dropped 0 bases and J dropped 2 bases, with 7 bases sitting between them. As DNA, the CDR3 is TGCGCCAGCAGCTTGGGGGCCCTCACAGATACGCAGTATTTT. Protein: CASSLGALTDTQYF.

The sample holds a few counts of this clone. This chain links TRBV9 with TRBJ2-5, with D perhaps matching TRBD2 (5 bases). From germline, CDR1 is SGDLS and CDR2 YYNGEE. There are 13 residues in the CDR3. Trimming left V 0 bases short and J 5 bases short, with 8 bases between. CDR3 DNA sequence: TGTGCCAGCAGCGTAGGACTATCGGAGACCCAGTACTTC. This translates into CASSVGLSETQYF.

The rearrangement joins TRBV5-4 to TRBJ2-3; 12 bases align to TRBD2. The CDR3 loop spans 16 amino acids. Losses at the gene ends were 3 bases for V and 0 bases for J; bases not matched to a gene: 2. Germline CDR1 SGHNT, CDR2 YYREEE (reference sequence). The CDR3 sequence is CASSSGLAGSTDTQYF. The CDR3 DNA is TGTGCCAGCAGCTCGGGACTAGCGGGTAGCACAGATACGCAGTATTTT. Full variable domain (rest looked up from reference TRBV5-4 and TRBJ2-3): ETGVTQSPTHLIKTRGQQVTLRCSSQSGHNTVSWYQQALGQGPQFIFQYYREEENGRGNFPPRFSGLQFPNYSSELNVNALELDDSALYLCASSSGLAGSTDTQYFGPGTRLTVL.

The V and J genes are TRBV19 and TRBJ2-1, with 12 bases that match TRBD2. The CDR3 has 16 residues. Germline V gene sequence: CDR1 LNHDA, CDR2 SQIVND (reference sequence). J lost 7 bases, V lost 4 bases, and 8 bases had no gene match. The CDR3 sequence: CASSTPLAGGGNEQFF. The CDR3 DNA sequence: TGTGCCAGTAGTACCCCACTAGCGGGAGGAGGAAATGAGCAGTTCTTC.

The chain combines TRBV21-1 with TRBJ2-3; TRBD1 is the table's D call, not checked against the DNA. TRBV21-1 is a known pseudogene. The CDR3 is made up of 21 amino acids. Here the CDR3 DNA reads TGTGCCAGCAGCGGAAGCCGGGACACCCACCCAATCCCTACAAACACAGATACGCAGTATTTT. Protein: CASSGSRDTHPIPTNTDTQYF.

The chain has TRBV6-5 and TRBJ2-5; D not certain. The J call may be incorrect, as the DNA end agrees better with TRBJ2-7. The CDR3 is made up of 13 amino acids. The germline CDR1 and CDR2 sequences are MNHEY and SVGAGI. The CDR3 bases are TGTGCCAGCAGTATCAGTAGCTCCTACGAGCAGTACTTC. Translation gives CASSISSSYEQYF.

The CDR3 nucleotides read TGTGCCTGGAGGGCCTCTGGAAACACCATATATTTT. It specifies CAWRASGNTIYF. This chain links TRBV30 with TRBJ1-3; D is ambiguous. V lost 3 bases to trimming and J lost 0 bases, with 3 bases between them. Germline values: CDR1 GTSNPN, CDR2 SVGIG (reference sequence). The CDR3 length is 12 residues.

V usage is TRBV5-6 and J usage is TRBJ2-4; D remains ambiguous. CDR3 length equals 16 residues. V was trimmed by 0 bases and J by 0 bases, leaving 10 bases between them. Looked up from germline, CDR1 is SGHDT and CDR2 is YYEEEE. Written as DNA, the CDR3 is TGTGCCAGCAGCTTGGGTGGCAGTCGAGCCAAAAACATTCAGTACTTC. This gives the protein CASSLGGSRAKNIQYF.

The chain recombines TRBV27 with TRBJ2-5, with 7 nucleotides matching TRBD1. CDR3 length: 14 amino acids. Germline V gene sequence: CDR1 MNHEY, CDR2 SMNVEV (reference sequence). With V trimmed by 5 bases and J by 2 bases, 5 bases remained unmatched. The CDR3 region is CASSLNRGQETQYF. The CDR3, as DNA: TGTGCCAGCAGTCTAAACAGGGGACAAGAGACCCAGTACTTC.

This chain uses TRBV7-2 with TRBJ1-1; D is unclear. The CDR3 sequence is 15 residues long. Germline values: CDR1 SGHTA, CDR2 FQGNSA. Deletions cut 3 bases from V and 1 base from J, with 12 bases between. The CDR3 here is CASSFGGSGNTEAFF. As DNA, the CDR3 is TGTGCCAGCAGCTTCGGAGGTTCGGGGAACACTGAAGCTTTCTTT.

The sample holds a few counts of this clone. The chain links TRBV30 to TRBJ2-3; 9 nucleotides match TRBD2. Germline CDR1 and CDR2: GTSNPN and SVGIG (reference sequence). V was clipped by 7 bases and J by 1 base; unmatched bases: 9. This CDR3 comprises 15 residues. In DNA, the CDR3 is TGTGCCTCCGGGATGACTAGCGGCCGCACAGATACGCAGTATTTT. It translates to CASGMTSGRTDTQYF.

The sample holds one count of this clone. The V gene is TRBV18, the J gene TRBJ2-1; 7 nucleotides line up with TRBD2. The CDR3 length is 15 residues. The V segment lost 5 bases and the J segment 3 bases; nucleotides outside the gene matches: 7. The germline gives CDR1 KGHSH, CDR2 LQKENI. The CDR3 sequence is CASSFFGGNYNEQFF. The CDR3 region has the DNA TGTGCCAGCTCATTTTTCGGGGGGAACTACAATGAGCAGTTCTTC. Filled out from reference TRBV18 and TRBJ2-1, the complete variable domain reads NAGVMQNPRHLVRRRGQEARLRCSPMKGHSHVYWYRQLPEEGLKFMVYLQKENIIDESGMPKERFSAEFPKEGPSILRIQQVVRGDSAAYFCASSFFGGNYNEQFFGPGTRLTVL.

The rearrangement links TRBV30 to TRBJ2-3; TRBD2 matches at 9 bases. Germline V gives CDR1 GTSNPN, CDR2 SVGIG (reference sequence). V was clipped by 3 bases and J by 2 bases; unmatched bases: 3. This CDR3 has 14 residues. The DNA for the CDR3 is TGTGCCTGGAGCCGCGGGGGGGACACAGATACGCAGTATTTT. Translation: CAWSRGGDTDTQYF.

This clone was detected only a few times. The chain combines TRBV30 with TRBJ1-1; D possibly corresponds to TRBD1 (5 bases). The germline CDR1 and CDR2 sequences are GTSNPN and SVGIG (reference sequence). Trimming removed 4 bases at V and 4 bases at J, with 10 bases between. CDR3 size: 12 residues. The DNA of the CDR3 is TGTGCCTGGAAACGCAGGGCCACTGAAGCTTTCTTT. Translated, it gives CAWKRRATEAFF. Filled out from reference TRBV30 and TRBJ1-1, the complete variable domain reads SQTIHQWPATLVQPVGSPLSLECTVEGTSNPNLYWYRQAAGRGLQLLFYSVGIGQISSEVPQNLSASRPQDRQFILSSKKLLLSDSGFYLCAWKRRATEAFFGQGTRLTVV.